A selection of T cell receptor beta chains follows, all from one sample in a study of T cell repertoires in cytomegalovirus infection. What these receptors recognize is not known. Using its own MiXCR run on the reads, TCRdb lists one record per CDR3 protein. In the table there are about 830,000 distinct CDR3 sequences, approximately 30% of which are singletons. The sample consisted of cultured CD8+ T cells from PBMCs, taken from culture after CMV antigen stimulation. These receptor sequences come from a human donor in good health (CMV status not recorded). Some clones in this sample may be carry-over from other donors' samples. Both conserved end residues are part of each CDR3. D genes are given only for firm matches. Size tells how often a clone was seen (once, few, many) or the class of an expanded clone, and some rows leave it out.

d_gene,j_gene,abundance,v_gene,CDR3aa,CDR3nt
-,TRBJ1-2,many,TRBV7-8,CASSSTANYGYTF,TGTGCCAGCAGCTCGACAGCTAACTATGGCTACACCTTC
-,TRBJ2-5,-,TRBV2,CASPKEGTRPWLTQYF,TGTGCCAGTCCGAAGGAGGGGACACGGCCGTGGTTGACCCAGTACTTC
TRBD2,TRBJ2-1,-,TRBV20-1,CSARVAGEKAYNEQFF,TGCAGTGCTAGGGTAGCGGGGGAAAAAGCCTACAATGAGCAGTTCTTC
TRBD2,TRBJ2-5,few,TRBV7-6,CASSPRLAGGVFQETQYF,TGTGCCAGCAGCCCTAGACTAGCGGGGGGGGTCTTCCAAGAGACCCAGTACTTC
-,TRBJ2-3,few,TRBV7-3,CASSSTADSTDTQYF,TGTGCCAGCAGCTCGACAGCCGACTCGACAGATACGCAGTATTTT
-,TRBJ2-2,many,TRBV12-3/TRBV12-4,CASSLGADTGELFF,TGTGCCAGCAGTTTGGGGGCGGACACCGGGGAGCTGTTTTTT
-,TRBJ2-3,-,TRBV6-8,CASRRRWGDTQYF,TGTGCCAGCAGGCGCCGGTGGGGAGATACGCAGTATTTT
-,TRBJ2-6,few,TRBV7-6,CASSLSPIIGANVLTF,TGTGCCAGCAGCTTAAGTCCCATAATTGGGGCCAACGTCCTGACTTTC
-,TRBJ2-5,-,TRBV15,CATAVRDTWGTQYF,TGTGCCACAGCGGTCCGGGACACCTGGGGGACCCAGTACTTC
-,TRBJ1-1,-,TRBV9,CASSVGGGVEAFF,TGTGCCAGCAGCGTAGGGGGGGGGGTTGAAGCTTTCTTT
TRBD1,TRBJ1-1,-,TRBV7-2,CASSLRDRTNTEAFF,TGTGCCAGCAGCTTAAGGGACAGAACGAACACTGAAGCTTTCTTT
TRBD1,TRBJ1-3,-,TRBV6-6,CASFDTGGSGNTIYF,TGTGCCAGCTTCGACACAGGGGGCTCTGGAAACACCATATATTTT
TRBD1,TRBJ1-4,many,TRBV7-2,CASSLRTGGNEKLFF,TGTGCCAGCAGCTTAAGGACAGGGGGCAATGAAAAACTGTTTTTT
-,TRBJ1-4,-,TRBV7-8,CASSAISPGAGEKLFF,TGTGCCAGCAGCGCAATCAGCCCAGGGGCGGGTGAAAAACTGTTTTTT
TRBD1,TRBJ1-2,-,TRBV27,CASSSRDRRYYGYTF,TGTGCCAGCAGTTCGAGGGACAGGAGATACTATGGCTACACCTTC
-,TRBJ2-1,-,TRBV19,CASSISSASSYNEQFF,TGTGCCAGTAGTATTTCTAGCGCGAGCTCCTACAATGAGCAGTTCTTC
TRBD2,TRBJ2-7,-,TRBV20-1,CSAGPSGGYYEQYF,TGCAGTGCTGGACCTAGCGGGGGGTACTACGAGCAGTACTTC
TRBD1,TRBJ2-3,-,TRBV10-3,CAIATGVAQYF,TGTGCCATCGCCACAGGGGTAGCGCAGTATTTT
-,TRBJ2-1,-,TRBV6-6,CASSTETGYNEQFF,TGTGCCAGCAGTACGGAGACAGGATACAATGAGCAGTTCTTC
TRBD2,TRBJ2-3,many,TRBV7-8,CASSLVPWIAGGTDTQYF,TGTGCCAGCAGCTTAGTCCCGTGGATAGCGGGGGGAACAGATACGCAGTATTTT
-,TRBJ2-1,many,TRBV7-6,CASSLGASSYNEQFF,TGTGCCAGCAGCTTAGGCGCGAGCTCCTACAATGAGCAGTTCTTC
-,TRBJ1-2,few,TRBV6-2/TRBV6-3,CASTPRDADLYGYTF,TGTGCCAGCACCCCTCGGGACGCAGATCTCTATGGCTACACCTTC
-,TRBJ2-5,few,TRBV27,CASNLETQYF,TGTGCCAGCAACCTAGAGACCCAGTACTTC